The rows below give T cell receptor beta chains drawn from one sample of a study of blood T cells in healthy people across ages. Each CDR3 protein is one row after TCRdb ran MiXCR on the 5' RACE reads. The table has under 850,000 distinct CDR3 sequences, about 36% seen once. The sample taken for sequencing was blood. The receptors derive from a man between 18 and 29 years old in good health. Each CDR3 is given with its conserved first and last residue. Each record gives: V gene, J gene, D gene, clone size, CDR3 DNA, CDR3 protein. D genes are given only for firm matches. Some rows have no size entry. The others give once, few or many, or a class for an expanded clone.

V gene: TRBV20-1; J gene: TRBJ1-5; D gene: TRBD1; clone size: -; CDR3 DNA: TGCAGTGCTAGAGCCACAGGGGAAGCTCAGCCCCAGCATTTT; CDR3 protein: CSARATGEAQPQHF
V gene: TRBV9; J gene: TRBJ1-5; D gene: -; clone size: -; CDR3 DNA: TGTGCCAGCAGCGTAGGTTCAGGGACCAATCAGCCCCAGCATTTT; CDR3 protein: CASSVGSGTNQPQHF
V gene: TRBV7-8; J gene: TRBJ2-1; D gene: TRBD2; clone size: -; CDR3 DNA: TGTGCCAGCAGCTTAATAGCGGGGGGGCTCGGCAGGGGCCCCTACAATGAGCAGTTCTTC; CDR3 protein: CASSLIAGGLGRGPYNEQFF
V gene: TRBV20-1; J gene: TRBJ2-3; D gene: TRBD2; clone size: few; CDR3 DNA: TGCAGTGCTGTCCGTAGCGGGGGGGCCCTTCGCACAGATACGCAGTATTTT; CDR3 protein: CSAVRSGGALRTDTQYF
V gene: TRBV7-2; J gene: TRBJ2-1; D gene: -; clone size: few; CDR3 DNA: TGTGCCAGCAGCCCCCCAGGGGTGAGGAATGAGCAGTTCTTC; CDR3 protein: CASSPPGVRNEQFF
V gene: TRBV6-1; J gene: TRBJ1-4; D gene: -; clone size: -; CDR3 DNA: TGTGCCAGCAGTGATGGAGAGCCGCAGAATGAAAAACTGTTTTTT; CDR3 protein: CASSDGEPQNEKLFF
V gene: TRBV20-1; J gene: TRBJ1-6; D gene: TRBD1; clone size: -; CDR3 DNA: TGCAGTGCAAACAGGGGTGGCAATTCACCCCTCCACTTT; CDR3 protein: CSANRGGNSPLHF
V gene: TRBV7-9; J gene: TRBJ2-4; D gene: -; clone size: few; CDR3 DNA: TGTGCCAGCAGCCAGGCTGACCAGGGGAACATTCAGTACTTC; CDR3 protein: CASSQADQGNIQYF
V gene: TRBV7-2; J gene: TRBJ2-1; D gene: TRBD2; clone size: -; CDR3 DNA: TGTGCCAGCAGCGCGCTGAGGACTAGCGGGGGGGAGCAGTTCTTC; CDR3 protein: CASSALRTSGGEQFF
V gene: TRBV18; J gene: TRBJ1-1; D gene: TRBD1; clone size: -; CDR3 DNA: TGTGCCAGCTCACGCACAGGGGGTATGAACACTGAAGCTTTCTTT; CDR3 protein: CASSRTGGMNTEAFF
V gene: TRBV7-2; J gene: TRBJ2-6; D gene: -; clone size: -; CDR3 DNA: TGTGCCAGCAGCTTAACACTCGCCTGGAGCTCTGGGGCCAACGTCCTGACTTTC; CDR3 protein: CASSLTLAWSSGANVLTF
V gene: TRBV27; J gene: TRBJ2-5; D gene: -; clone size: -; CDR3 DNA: TGTGCCAGCAGTTCCCACGGAAGGTTCCAAGAGACCCAGTACTTC; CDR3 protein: CASSSHGRFQETQYF
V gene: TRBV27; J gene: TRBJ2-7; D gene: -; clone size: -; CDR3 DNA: TGTGCCAGCAGTTCCCGTGGCATCGGGACCTACGGGCAGTACTTC; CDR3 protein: CASSSRGIGTYGQYF
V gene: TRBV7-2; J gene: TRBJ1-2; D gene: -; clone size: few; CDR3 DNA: TGTGCCAGCAGCTTAGGTGGGGGAGGGACCAATGGCTACACCTTC; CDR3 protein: CASSLGGGGTNGYTF
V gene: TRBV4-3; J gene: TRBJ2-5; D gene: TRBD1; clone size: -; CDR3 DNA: TGCGCCAGCAGCCAAGATAGGGGGCAGGAAGAGACCCAGTACTTC; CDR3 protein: CASSQDRGQEETQYF
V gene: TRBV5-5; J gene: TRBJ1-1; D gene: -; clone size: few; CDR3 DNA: TGTGCCAGCAGCCCCACAGGGCCGAGGGCTGAAGCTTTCTTT; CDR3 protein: CASSPTGPRAEAFF
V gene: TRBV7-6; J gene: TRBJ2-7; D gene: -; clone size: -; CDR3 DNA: TGTGCCAGCAGCTCCGACAGGCCCTACTTATACAATGAGCAGTACTTC; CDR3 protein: CASSSDRPYLYNEQYF
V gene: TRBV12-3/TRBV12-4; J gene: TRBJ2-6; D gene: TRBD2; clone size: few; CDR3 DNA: TGTGCCAGCAGTTTAGGAGCGGGGGTTCCCTTCTCTGGGGCCAACGTCCTGACTTTC; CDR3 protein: CASSLGAGVPFSGANVLTF
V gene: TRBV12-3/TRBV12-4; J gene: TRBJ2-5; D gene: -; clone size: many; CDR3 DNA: TGTGCCAGCATTCCTAGTTACGTCCAAGAGACCCAGTACTTC; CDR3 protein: CASIPSYVQETQYF
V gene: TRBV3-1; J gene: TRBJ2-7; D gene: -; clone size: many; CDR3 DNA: TGTGCCAGCAGCCAAGAGGGATTTAGCCCCACATATCCCTACGAGCAGTACTTC; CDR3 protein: CASSQEGFSPTYPYEQYF
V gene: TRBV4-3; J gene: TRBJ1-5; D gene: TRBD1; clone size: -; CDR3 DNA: TGCGCCAGCAGCCAAGATCCCGGGACAGGGGATCAGCCCCAGCATTTT; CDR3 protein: CASSQDPGTGDQPQHF
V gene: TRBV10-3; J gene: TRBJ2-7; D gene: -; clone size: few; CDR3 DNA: TGTGCCATCAGTGACCCCGGGACTTACGAGCAGTACTTC; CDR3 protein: CAISDPGTYEQYF
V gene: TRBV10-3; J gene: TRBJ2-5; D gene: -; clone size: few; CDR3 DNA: TGTGCCATCAGTGAGCAGAGCGGCTCCTACAATGAGCAGTACTTC; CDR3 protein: CAISEQSGSYNEQYF
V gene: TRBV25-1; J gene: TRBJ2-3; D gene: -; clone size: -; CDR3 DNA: TGTGCCAGCAGTGGCGCGGGAACTAGCACAGATACGCAGTATTTT; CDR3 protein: CASSGAGTSTDTQYF
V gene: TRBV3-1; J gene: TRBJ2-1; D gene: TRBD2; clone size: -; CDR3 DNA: TGTGCCAGCAGCGTGGGACTAACCTACTACAATGAGCAGTTCTTC; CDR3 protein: CASSVGLTYYNEQFF
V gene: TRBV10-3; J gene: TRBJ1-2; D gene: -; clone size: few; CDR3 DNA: TGTGCCATCAGTGAGTACCGGACATCTAACTATGGCTACACCTTC; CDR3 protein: CAISEYRTSNYGYTF
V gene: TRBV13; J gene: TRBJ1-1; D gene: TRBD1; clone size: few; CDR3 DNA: TGTGCCAGCATGGCAGGGGGGCTTGGCACTGAAGCTTTCTTT; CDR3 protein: CASMAGGLGTEAFF
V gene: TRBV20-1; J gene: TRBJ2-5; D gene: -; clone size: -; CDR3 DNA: TGCAGTGCTAGCTATGAGGGGGGAAGAGAGACCCAGTACTTC; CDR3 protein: CSASYEGGRETQYF
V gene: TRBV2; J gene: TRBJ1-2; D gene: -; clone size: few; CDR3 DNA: TGTGCCAGCAGTGACGGAGGGGACTATGGCTACACCTTC; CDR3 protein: CASSDGGDYGYTF
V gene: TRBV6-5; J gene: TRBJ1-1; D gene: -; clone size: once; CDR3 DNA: TGTGCCAGCAGTTCCCAGGCTGAAGCTTTCTTT; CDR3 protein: CASSSQAEAFF
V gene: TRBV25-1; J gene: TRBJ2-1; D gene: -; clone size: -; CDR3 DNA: TGTGCCAGCGGTGAATCTATCAGGGGCTACAATGAGCAGTTCTTC; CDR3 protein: CASGESIRGYNEQFF
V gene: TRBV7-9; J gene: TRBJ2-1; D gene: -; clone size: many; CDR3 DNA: TGTGCCAGCAGCTTAAAGTTCACCGAGTACAATGAGCAGTTCTTC; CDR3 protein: CASSLKFTEYNEQFF
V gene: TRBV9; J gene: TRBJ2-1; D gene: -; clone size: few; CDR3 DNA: TGTGCCAGCAGCGTAGATCAGTCCAATGAGCAGTTCTTC; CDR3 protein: CASSVDQSNEQFF
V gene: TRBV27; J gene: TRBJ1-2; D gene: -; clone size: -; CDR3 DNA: TGTGCCAGCAGTGTGGGGGGACTCGACAGCATCTATGGCTACACCTTC; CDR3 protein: CASSVGGLDSIYGYTF
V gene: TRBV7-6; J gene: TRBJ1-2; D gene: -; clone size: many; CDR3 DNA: TGTGCCAGCAGCTTAGAAGGGGGAGCTAACTATGGCTACACCTTC; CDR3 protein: CASSLEGGANYGYTF
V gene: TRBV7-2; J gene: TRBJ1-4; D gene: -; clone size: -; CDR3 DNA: TGTGCCAGCAGCTTAGCGCAGGCAGGGAGCGGCGAAAAACTGTTTTTT; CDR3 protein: CASSLAQAGSGEKLFF
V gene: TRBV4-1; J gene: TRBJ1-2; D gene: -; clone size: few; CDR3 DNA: TGCGCCAGCAGCCAAGACCGTGAGGGGAGGGCTAACTATGGCTACACCTTC; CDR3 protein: CASSQDREGRANYGYTF
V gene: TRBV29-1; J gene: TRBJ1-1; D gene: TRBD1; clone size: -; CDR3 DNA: TGCAGCGTTCCTGAACTACAGGGGTTGGGTAAACCTTTCTTT; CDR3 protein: CSVPELQGLGKPFF
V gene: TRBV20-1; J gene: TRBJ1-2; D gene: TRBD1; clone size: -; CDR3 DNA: TGCAGTGCTAGAGAGCGCGACAGGGTGGATGGCTACACCTTC; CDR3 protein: CSARERDRVDGYTF
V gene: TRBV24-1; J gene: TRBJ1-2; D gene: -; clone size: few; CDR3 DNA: TGTGCCACCAGCGCTCCCGGGTACGGCTACACCTTC; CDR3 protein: CATSAPGYGYTF
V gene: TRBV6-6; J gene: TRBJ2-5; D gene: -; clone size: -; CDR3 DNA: TGTGCCAGCAGTTATCCCGGACAGCAAGAGACCCAGTACTTC; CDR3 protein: CASSYPGQQETQYF
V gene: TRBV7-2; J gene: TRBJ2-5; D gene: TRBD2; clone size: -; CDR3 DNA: TGTGCCAGCAGCTTAAGCGGGGGGGCCCACAATGAGCAGTACTTC; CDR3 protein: CASSLSGGAHNEQYF